This T cell receptor (beta chain) was identified during a study of T cell repertoires in ileal Crohn's disease. Generated by immunoSEQ multiplex PCR, the TCRdb table keeps only in-frame clones and is missing some. Among around 13,000 clones, roughly 73% were seen once, and the ten largest hold 4.5% to 5.5%. Time point described: neoterminal ileum biopsy at postoperative endoscopy, about 6 months after surgery. Patients were adults with ileal or ileocolonic Crohn's disease needing resection. This CDR3 is built from 13 residues. Trimming took 7 bases from V and 6 from J; bases not matched to a gene: 6. Looked up from germline, CDR1 is MNHNS and CDR2 is SASEGT.

The chain couples TRBV6-1 to TRBJ2-7, with TRBD1 matching 10 bases. The sequence was obtained from an adult with Crohn's disease. Sample: ileal tissue. For the CDR3, the DNA is TGTGCCAGCATCGTAGGACAGGGGGTCGAGCAGTACTTC. Its protein product is CASIVGQGVEQYF.